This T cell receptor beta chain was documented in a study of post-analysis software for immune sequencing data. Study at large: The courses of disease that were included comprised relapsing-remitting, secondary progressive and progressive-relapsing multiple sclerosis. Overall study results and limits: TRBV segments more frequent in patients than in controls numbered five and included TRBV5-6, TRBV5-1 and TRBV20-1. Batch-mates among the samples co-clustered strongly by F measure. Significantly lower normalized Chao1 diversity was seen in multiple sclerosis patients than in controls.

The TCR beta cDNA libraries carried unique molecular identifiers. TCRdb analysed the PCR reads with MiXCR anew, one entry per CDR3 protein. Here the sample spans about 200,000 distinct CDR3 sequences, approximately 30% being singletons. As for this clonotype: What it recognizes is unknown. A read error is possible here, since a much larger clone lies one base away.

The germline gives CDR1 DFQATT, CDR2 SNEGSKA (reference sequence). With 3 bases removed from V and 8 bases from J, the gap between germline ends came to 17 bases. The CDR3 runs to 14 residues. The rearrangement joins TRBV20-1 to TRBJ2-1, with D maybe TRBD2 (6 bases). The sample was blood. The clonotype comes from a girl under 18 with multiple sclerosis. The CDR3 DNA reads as TGCAGTGCTAGTCCGACGACTAGGAGCGATGAGCAGTTCTTC. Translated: CSASPTTRSDEQFF.